One and the same sample provided the 14 T cell receptor beta chains below, sequenced in a study of shared clonotypes between healthy human individuals. The method was immunoSEQ multiplex PCR; TCRdb's version includes in-frame clones alone and lacks a portion of them. The profile shows about half a million clones, roughly 80% of them singletons. The sample comprised PBMCs. Every receptor here comes from a woman between 40 and 55 years old in good health. Some clones in this sample may be carry-over from other donors' samples.

The chain combines TRBV18 with TRBJ2-2; D is unclear. CDR3 length: 16 amino acids. Germline V gene lookup returns CDR1 KGHSH and CDR2 LQKENI. Trimming removed 2 bases from V and 0 bases from J, with 10 bases in between. CDR3 region: CASSPMGGANTGELFF. In DNA form, the CDR3 reads TGTGCCAGCTCACCAATGGGTGGAGCGAACACCGGGGAGCTGTTTTTT.

The V and J genes are TRBV11-3 and TRBJ2-2, with 7 nucleotides matching TRBD2. Per germline, CDR1 SGHNT and CDR2 YENEEA. There are 15 residues in the CDR3. The J segment lost 0 bases and the V segment lost 5 bases, leaving 3 bases of the junction unmatched. This CDR3 reads CASSPGLPNTGELFF. Here the CDR3 DNA reads TGTGCCAGCAGCCCGGGACTACCGAACACCGGGGAGCTGTTTTTT. Filled out from reference TRBV11-3 and TRBJ2-2, the complete variable domain reads EAGVVQSPRYKIIEKKQPVAFWCNPISGHNTLYWYLQNLGQGPELLIRYENEEAVDDSQLPKDRFSAERLKGVDSTLKIQPAELGDSAVYLCASSPGLPNTGELFFGEGSRLTVL.

The genes are TRBV19 and TRBJ1-2; D may be TRBD1 (6 bases). CDR3 length equals 15 residues. Germline V gives CDR1 LNHDA, CDR2 SQIVND (reference sequence). Trimming cost V 5 bases and J 0 bases, with 13 bases left between them. CDR3 DNA sequence: TGTGCCAGTAGTCGCTCCGGACAGACTAACTATGGCTACACCTTC. Protein sequence: CASSRSGQTNYGYTF.

The CDR3 is CASSLSGRAENIQYF. The CDR3 DNA sequence: TGTGCCAGCAGCCTTAGCGGGAGGGCGGAAAACATTCAGTACTTC. The chain carries TRBV7-2 and TRBJ2-4; 11 positions agree with TRBD2. The CDR3 runs 15 residues. The germline V gene encodes CDR1 SGHTA and CDR2 FQGNSA. Unmatched junction bases numbered 5, after V lost 5 bases and J lost 5 bases.

To note about this clone: A far larger clone is off by one base, so a read error is likely. The same CDR3 arises from other DNA sequences in this sample as well. This sequence joins TRBV5-1 and TRBJ1-5, with D maybe TRBD1 (5 bases). CDR3 size: 16 residues. Trimming shortened V by 0 bases and J by 7 bases, and 17 bases separated the two germline ends. The germline V gene has CDR1 SGHRS and CDR2 YFSETQ. DNA of the CDR3: TGCGCCAGCAGCTTGGAACCCGGGACCCCCAACCAGCCCCAGCATTTT. It yields the protein CASSLEPGTPNQPQHF.

A note on this clone: Other DNA sequences in the same sample also yield this CDR3. The chain employs TRBV5-1 and TRBJ2-7, with D hard to call. This CDR3 is built from 12 residues. Trimming stripped 1 base from V and 2 bases from J, with 4 bases between. Looked up from germline, CDR1 is SGHRS and CDR2 is YFSETQ. CDR3: CASSLPAYEQYF. The CDR3 DNA is TGCGCCAGCAGCTTGCCAGCCTACGAGCAGTACTTC.

This rearrangement joins TRBV7-2 to TRBJ2-1, with D maybe TRBD2 (6 bases). Trimming cost V 4 bases and J 0 bases, with 10 bases left between them. Germline loops: CDR1 SGHTA, CDR2 FQGNSA. This CDR3 is built from 15 residues. The CDR3 is CASSSGTSSYNEQFF. The CDR3 nucleotides read TGTGCCAGCAGCTCCGGGACTTCCTCCTACAATGAGCAGTTCTTC.

This clone was recorded many times. V is TRBV29-1 and J is TRBJ2-1; tentatively, D is TRBD1 (5 bases). V dropped 0 bases and J dropped 13 bases, with 13 bases sitting between them. CDR3 length: 12 residues. Germline CDR1 SQVTM, CDR2 ANQGSEA. CDR3 loop: CSVEELQELQFF. DNA for the CDR3: TGCAGCGTTGAAGAGTTACAGGAATTACAGTTCTTC.

The rearrangement joins TRBV11-2 to TRBJ2-7, with D possibly being TRBD1 (7 bases). V was clipped by 3 bases and J by 5 bases, with 14 bases between them. CDR3 size: 14 residues. The germline V gene encodes CDR1 SGHAT and CDR2 FQNNGV. The CDR3 coding sequence is TGTGCCAGCAGCTTGGCAGGGGGGAAGGACGAGCAGTACTTC. It translates to CASSLAGGKDEQYF.

CDR3 region: CASRGGTSGYNEQFF. In nucleotides, the CDR3 is TGTGCCAGTAGAGGTGGGACTAGCGGGTACAATGAGCAGTTCTTC. V gene TRBV19 combines with J gene TRBJ2-1, with 12 nucleotides matching TRBD2. Losses at the gene ends were 6 bases for V and 4 bases for J; bases not matched to a gene: 4. This CDR3 contains 15 residues. Germline values: CDR1 LNHDA, CDR2 SQIVND (reference sequence).

The chain couples TRBV2 to TRBJ2-2; 7 bases agree with TRBD2. The CDR3 is 14 amino acids. CDR1 and CDR2 from the germline V gene are SNHLY and FYNNEI. Trimming at V came to 6 bases and at J to 1 base, leaving 2 bases not matched to a gene. CDR3 DNA: TGTGCCAGCAGCCTAGCGGTGAACACCGGGGAGCTGTTTTTT. Its protein product is CASSLAVNTGELFF.

This chain uses TRBV28 with TRBJ1-5; no clear D. V lost 6 bases to trimming and J lost 11 bases, with 14 bases between them. The germline V gene has CDR1 MDHEN and CDR2 SYDVKM. The CDR3 extends over 12 amino acids. The CDR3 is CASSSYMEAQHF. In DNA, the CDR3 is TGTGCCAGCAGCTCCTACATGGAGGCCCAGCATTTT.

The rearrangement links TRBV7-6 to TRBJ2-7, with D uncertain. Between the trimmed V and J ends, which lost 2 bases and 1 base, there was a span of 9 bases. CDR3 length: 14 residues. Germline CDR1 and CDR2: SGHVS and FNYEAQ. In DNA, the CDR3 is TGTGCCAGCAGCTTATATGTCAATTCCTACGAGCAGTACTTC. Translated, it gives CASSLYVNSYEQYF.

For this clone: A read error likely explains this, since a far larger clone differs by one base. The rearrangement joins TRBV30 to TRBJ2-3; D ambiguous. Between the trimmed V and J ends, which lost 5 bases and 6 bases, there was a span of 18 bases. In germline, CDR1 is GTSNPN, CDR2 SVGIG (reference sequence). CDR3 size: 14 residues. This CDR3 reads CAWGSWTVSDTQYF. For the CDR3, the DNA is TGTGCCTGGGGTAGCTGGACCGTTTCCGATACGCAGTATTTT. Looking up the rest from reference TRBV30 and TRBJ2-3 gives the full variable domain: SQTIHQWPATLVQPVGSPLSLECTVEGTSNPNLYWYRQAAGRGLQLLFYSVGIGQISSEVPQNLSASRPQDRQFILSSKKLLLSDSGFYLCAWGSWTVSDTQYFGPGTRLTVL.